This T cell receptor beta chain was sequenced in a study of blood T cell repertoires in COVID-19. Here immunoSEQ multiplex PCR was the method, and the copy in TCRdb shows in-frame clones only, minus some. This table has a few hundred thousand clones, roughly 90% appearing once. Germline lookup yields CDR1 SGHTA and CDR2 FQGNSA. The CDR3 contains 15 residues. The trim removed 1 base at V and 3 bases at J, leaving 2 bases unmatched. Specimen: PBMCs or T cells enriched from blood (not recorded which). The TCR was taken from a woman in her 30s who had been exposed to COVID-19. The J gene is TRBJ2-3, the V gene TRBV7-2; 9 bases fit TRBD2. CDR3 amino acids: CASSLGAGGTDTQYF. CDR3 nucleotide sequence: TGTGCCAGCAGCTTAGGTGCGGGAGGGACAGATACGCAGTATTTT.